These 22 T cell receptor beta chains were sequenced from one sample in a study of technical replicates of blood from a handful of donors. Measured with immunoSEQ multiplex PCR; TCRdb has only the in-frame clones, and not every one. The sample records 55,000 to 75,000 clones, around 93% being singletons. The specimen was T cells isolated from PBMCs. Receptor source: a human donor in good health.

The chain uses TRBV11-3 and TRBJ2-5; 8 nucleotides agree with TRBD2. This CDR3 spans 16 amino acids. From germline, CDR1 is SGHNT and CDR2 YENEEA. The V and J ends lost 5 bases and 2 bases, in that order; junction bases with no gene match: 10. The CDR3 region is CASSLGPLAGQETQYF. The CDR3 bases are TGTGCCAGCAGCCTAGGACCCTTAGCGGGACAAGAGACCCAGTACTTC.

This chain joins TRBV9 and TRBJ2-1, with TRBD2 matching over 8 bases. V dropped 0 bases and J dropped 7; count of bases not matched to a gene: 6. The CDR3 consists of 15 residues. Germline V gene lookup returns CDR1 SGDLS and CDR2 YYNGEE. The DNA of the CDR3 is TGTGCCAGCAGCGTAGTGGCACTAGCGGAAAATGAGCAGTTCTTC. As protein: CASSVVALAENEQFF.

The genes are TRBV7-9 and TRBJ2-5, with 8 bases aligning to TRBD2. In germline, CDR1 is SEHNR, CDR2 FQNEAQ (reference sequence). The CDR3 is made up of 16 amino acids. V lost 7 bases to trimming and J lost 5 bases; unmatched junction nucleotides: 15. CDR3 residues: CASTREGGRFSETQYF. CDR3 nucleotides: TGTGCCAGCACACGGGAGGGCGGTCGATTTTCGGAGACCCAGTACTTC.

The chain joins TRBV7-3 to TRBJ2-1; TRBD2 matches 7 bases. CDR3 length: 15 amino acids. V shed 1 base and J 8 bases; nucleotides not matched to a gene: 8. Germline assignment: CDR1 SGHTA and CDR2 FQGTGA. The CDR3 here is CASSLSPIAGDEQFF. CDR3 DNA sequence: TGTGCCAGCAGCTTAAGTCCCATAGCGGGCGATGAGCAGTTCTTC.

The gene calls are TRBV29-1 and TRBJ2-3, with a possible D match to TRBD2 (7 bases). The CDR3 is made up of 15 amino acids. The germline CDR1 and CDR2 sequences are SQVTM and ANQGSEA. Trimming removed 3 bases at V and 4 bases at J, with 17 bases between. The CDR3 DNA sequence: TGCAGCGTTGAGGGGGGGCGGGGTATGGCAGATACGCAGTATTTT. This gives the protein CSVEGGRGMADTQYF.

The V gene is TRBV7-6, the J gene TRBJ1-1; D might be TRBD1 (5 bases). Germline CDR1 is SGHVS and CDR2 is FNYEAQ. V was clipped by 4 bases and J by 1 base, with 10 bases between them. The CDR3 consists of 14 residues. The CDR3 nucleotides are TGTGCCAGCAGCTCAATACAGGCGAACACTGAAGCTTTCTTT. The encoded protein is CASSSIQANTEAFF.

This chain links TRBV9 with TRBJ2-1; D call uncertain. V lost 0 bases and J 0 bases, leaving 7 bases between the germline ends. The CDR3 consists of 15 residues. Per germline, CDR1 SGDLS and CDR2 YYNGEE. The CDR3 protein is CASSVEFSSYNEQFF. The CDR3 DNA reads as TGTGCCAGCAGCGTAGAATTCTCCTCCTACAATGAGCAGTTCTTC.

The chain joins TRBV30 to TRBJ1-3; D is ambiguous. Germline CDR1 GTSNPN, CDR2 SVGIG (reference sequence). The CDR3 loop spans 11 amino acids. The germline V and J ends were trimmed by 1 base and 8 bases, with 6 bases remaining between them. The CDR3 sequence is CAWSDGYTIYF. DNA for the CDR3: TGTGCCTGGAGTGATGGCTACACCATATATTTT.

The CDR3 sequence is CAWSTGYEQYF. CDR3 sequence (DNA): TGTGCCTGGAGTACGGGGTACGAGCAGTACTTC. The rearrangement joins TRBV30 to TRBJ2-7, with D possibly TRBD2 on 5 matching bases. This CDR3 is 11 amino acids long. Germline CDR1 reads GTSNPN; CDR2 reads SVGIG (reference sequence). Trimming took 2 bases from V and 4 from J, leaving 6 bases between them.

The V and J genes are TRBV6-1 and TRBJ1-2, with TRBD1 matching 7 bases. Trimming cost V 7 bases and J 6 bases; bases outside gene matches: 5. The CDR3 contains 12 residues. From germline, CDR1 is MNHNS and CDR2 SASEGT. CDR3 sequence reads: CASMEGGHGYTF. The DNA of the CDR3 is TGTGCCAGCATGGAAGGGGGCCATGGCTACACCTTC.

The chain recombines TRBV29-1 with TRBJ2-1, with TRBD2 matching over 12 bases. The germline V gene encodes CDR1 SQVTM and CDR2 ANQGSEA. This CDR3 contains 16 residues. V was clipped by 7 bases and J by 4 bases; unmatched bases: 11. The CDR3 loop is CSADLGLAGSYNEQFF. CDR3 bases: TGCAGCGCAGACTTAGGACTAGCGGGATCGTACAATGAGCAGTTCTTC.

The gene calls are TRBV5-6 and TRBJ2-5; 7 bases align to TRBD2. CDR3 length equals 13 residues. V gave up 0 bases and J gave up 4 bases; unmatched junction bases: 0. Per the germline V gene, CDR1 is SGHDT and CDR2 is YYEEEE. In DNA form, the CDR3 reads TGTGCCAGCAGCTTGGTAGCGGGAGAGACCCAGTACTTC. This translates into CASSLVAGETQYF.

This chain links TRBV6-5 with TRBJ1-2; 9 nucleotides match TRBD1. The V and J ends lost 5 bases and 8 bases, in that order; junction bases with no gene match: 6. Looked up from germline, CDR1 is MNHEY and CDR2 is SVGAGI. The CDR3 consists of 13 residues. CDR3 sequence reads: CASSLDRGYGYTF. The CDR3 coding sequence is TGTGCCAGCAGTCTGGACAGGGGTTACGGCTACACCTTC.

The chain combines TRBV7-9 with TRBJ1-2; TRBD1 is a possible D gene (5 bases). Trimming left V 1 base short and J 4 bases short, with 13 bases between. Germline loops: CDR1 SEHNR, CDR2 FQNEAQ (reference sequence). This CDR3 has 15 residues. The CDR3 sequence: CASSLVRQGSYGYTF. CDR3 DNA sequence: TGTGCCAGCAGCTTAGTCCGGCAGGGCAGCTATGGCTACACCTTC. Filled out from reference TRBV7-9 and TRBJ1-2, the complete variable domain reads DTGVSQNPRHKITKRGQNVTFRCDPISEHNRLYWYRQTLGQGPEFLTYFQNEAQLEKSRLLSDRFSAERPKGSFSTLEIQRTEQGDSAMYLCASSLVRQGSYGYTFGSGTRLTVV.

This chain links TRBV27 with TRBJ2-6, with D tentatively TRBD1 (5 bases). Between the trimmed V and J ends, which lost 0 bases and 2 bases, there was a span of 14 bases. CDR3 length: 18 amino acids. Looked up from germline, CDR1 is MNHEY and CDR2 is SMNVEV (reference sequence). The CDR3 loop is CASSLSFPPGTGANVLTF. CDR3 nucleotides: TGTGCCAGCAGTTTATCTTTTCCCCCAGGGACTGGGGCCAACGTCCTGACTTTC. Supplemented by reference TRBV27 and TRBJ2-6, the full variable domain reads EAQVTQNPRYLITVTGKKLTVTCSQNMNHEYMSWYRQDPGLGLRQIYYSMNVEVTDKGDVPEGYKVSRKEKRNFPLILESPSPNQTSLYFCASSLSFPPGTGANVLTFGAGSRLTVL.

This clone showed up just a few times. The gene calls are TRBV12-5 and TRBJ1-1; no firm D call. Trimming left V 3 bases short and J 1 base short, with 3 bases between. The CDR3 contains 12 residues. CDR1 and CDR2 (germline): LGHNT, FRNRAP. The CDR3 DNA follows: TGTGCTAGTGGTTTCGGGAACACTGAAGCTTTCTTT. Amino acid sequence: CASGFGNTEAFF.

The J gene is TRBJ2-2, the V gene TRBV7-9; 9 bases fit TRBD1. Germline lookup yields CDR1 SEHNR and CDR2 FQNEAQ (reference sequence). The CDR3 is 16 residues long. V lost 0 bases to trimming and J lost 3 bases; unmatched junction nucleotides: 2. The CDR3 nucleotides read TGTGCCAGCAGCTTAGCGAACAGGGGGCACACCGGGGAGCTGTTTTTT. Translating it yields CASSLANRGHTGELFF.

V gene TRBV19 combines with J gene TRBJ1-5, with 9 bases lining up with TRBD1. Trimming at V came to 7 bases and at J to 1 base, leaving 14 bases not matched to a gene. The CDR3 runs 18 residues. CDR1 is LNHDA, CDR2 SQIVND, per germline (reference sequence). In nucleotides, the CDR3 is TGTGCCAGTACCCTCGGGACAGGGAGTTATGGGAGCAATCAGCCCCAGCATTTT. This encodes CASTLGTGSYGSNQPQHF.

This chain uses TRBV19 with TRBJ1-2; 8 nucleotides line up with TRBD1. Germline trimming cut 6 bases from V and 6 bases from J; bases unmatched to any gene: 12. Germline assignment: CDR1 LNHDA and CDR2 SQIVND (reference sequence). The CDR3 covers 15 residues. For the CDR3, the DNA is TGTGCCAGTAGGATGACAGGGGACGTTATGGATGGCTACACCTTC. It specifies CASRMTGDVMDGYTF.

The rearrangement uses TRBV6-5 and TRBJ1-6; D unresolved. The ends were cut back, 0 bases at V and 10 bases at J, with 7 bases in the middle. The germline V gene encodes CDR1 MNHEY and CDR2 SVGAGI. This CDR3 comprises 13 residues. CDR3 in amino acids: CASSYSTTSPLHF. CDR3 coding DNA: TGTGCCAGCAGTTACTCGACGACATCACCCCTCCACTTT.

The chain is built from TRBV5-8 and TRBJ1-5; TRBD1 matches 7 bases. The CDR3 runs to 15 residues. The J segment lost 9 bases and the V segment lost 0 bases, leaving 9 bases of the junction unmatched. CDR1 and CDR2 from the germline V gene are SGHTS and YDEGEE. The CDR3 coding sequence is TGTGCCAGCAGCTTGGAGACAGGGCCAGTTCGGCCCCAGCATTTT. The encoded protein is CASSLETGPVRPQHF.

The chain combines TRBV6-1 with TRBJ1-2; 7 nucleotides match TRBD1. The V gene end was trimmed by 8 bases and the J gene end by 4 bases; junction bases not matched to a gene: 7. The CDR3 spans 13 residues. CDR1 is MNHNS, CDR2 SASEGT, per germline. The CDR3 spells CASDPGTAYGYTF. CDR3 DNA sequence: TGTGCCAGCGATCCGGGGACAGCCTATGGCTACACCTTC.